This T cell receptor beta chain was observed in a study of Tregs in tolerant kidney transplant recipients (dated by TCRdb to between 2017 and 2020). In terms of the full investigation: TCRbeta sequencing was used in the study to identify donor-specific regulatory T cells before combined kidney and bone marrow transplantation, and the identified cells were then tracked after transplant. General study outcomes and caveats: For some patients, the PCR primers changed as time went on, which meant samples from those patients could not be compared with one another at the nucleotide level. Because only a small number of patients were included, the study had limitations, and the results will need to be validated in larger populations as well as under other immunosuppression protocols. In tolerant patients, the expansion of donor-specific Tregs was greater than global Treg expansion, suggesting that the expansion was antigen-driven rather than nonspecific. Expanding Tregs with activated donor B cells appeared to identify the most biologically relevant and donor-specific TCRbeta repertoire. Biological reproducibility was not directly assessed, although technical replication error appeared to be minimal.

About this clone: Its antigen remains undetermined. The sequenced fragment ends 3 residues before the CDR3 boundary, so the rest is inferred from the germline J gene.

Genomic DNA was extracted from sorted cells with the QIAGEN DNeasy Blood and Tissue Kit for TCRbeta CDR3 sequencing. High-throughput TCRbeta CDR3 sequencing was carried out commercially through immunoSEQ, with PCR amplification with bias correction and internal controls included. Concerning the study's data processing: A unique productive TCRbeta sequence was defined by the CDR3 nucleotide sequence when primers matched, and otherwise by the CDR3 amino acid sequence together with the Vbeta and Jbeta genes. To correct sorting error, sequences shared between sorted populations at a frequency ratio of 2:1 or less were removed; the rest were assigned to the higher population. A sequence counted as donor-reactive if, in CFSE-low cells, the sequence had a frequency of at least 0.01% and was expanded at least 5-fold compared with unstimulated cells. Jensen-Shannon divergence, calculated on the top 100 TCRbeta sequences ranked by frequency, was used to quantify repertoire divergence. For any sample with multiple sequencing runs, sorting error was corrected in each run separately before the runs were pooled. TCRdb's version of the immuneACCESS table is confined to in-frame rearrangements and falls short of the full clone set. An unresolved V gene accounts for under half of the shortfall where checked; the remainder is of unknown origin. The V and J calls and clone size are taken from that table; D and trimming were inferred from the DNA. This sample's records show some 29,000 clones. The ten largest clonotypes hold less than 2% of the sample.

The transplants used related donors with nonmyeloablative bone marrow transplantation, and mixed chimerism in the human trials was transient. Unstimulated Tregs (CD4+CD25+CD127-), CD4+ non-Tregs (CD4+CD25-), CD4 and CD8 cells were FACS-sorted from thawed PBMCs. Several combined kidney and bone marrow transplant recipients from the ITN036ST trial were included as patients, and samples were available only from these trial subjects. Healthy control blood was separated into PBMCs by Ficoll density gradient and cryopreserved, and patient PBMCs were collected both before and after transplant. V has 1 base trimmed and J has 6 bases trimmed; junction bases matching no gene number 1. The germline V gene (reference sequence) specifies DFQATT as CDR1 and SNEGSKA as CDR2. The CDR3 spans 13 residues, from the cysteine through the phenylalanine. The DNA shown is the part of the CDR3 that was read: 30 bases, in frame from base 1.

This sample comprised CD4+ T cells from blood (PBMCs), obtained 24 months after the transplant. This TCR was sampled from a human patient who received a combined kidney and bone marrow transplant. In transplant recipients, some T cells may be of donor rather than host origin. The chain uses TRBV20-1 and TRBJ1-5; a stretch of 9 junction bases matches TRBD1. CDR3 protein: CSARGTGVQPQHF. Partial CDR3 DNA: TGCAGTGCTAGAGGGACAGGGGTTCAGCCC.